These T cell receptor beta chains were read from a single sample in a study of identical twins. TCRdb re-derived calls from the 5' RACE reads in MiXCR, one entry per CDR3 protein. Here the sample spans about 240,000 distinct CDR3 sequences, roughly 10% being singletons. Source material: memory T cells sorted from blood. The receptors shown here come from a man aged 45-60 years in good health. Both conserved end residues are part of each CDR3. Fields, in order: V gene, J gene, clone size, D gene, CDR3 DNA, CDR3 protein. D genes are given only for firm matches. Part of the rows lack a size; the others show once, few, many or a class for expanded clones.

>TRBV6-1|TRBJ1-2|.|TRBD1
TGTGCCAGCAGGCCCGGGACAGTTAACTATGGCTACACCTTC
CASRPGTVNYGYTF
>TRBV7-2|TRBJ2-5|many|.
TGTGCCAGCAGCACACAAGCCGGGAAAGAGACCCAGTACTTC
CASSTQAGKETQYF
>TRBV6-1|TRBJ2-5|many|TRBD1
TGTGCCAGCAGGAGGACAGGCCCTCAAGCGACCCAGTACTTC
CASRRTGPQATQYF
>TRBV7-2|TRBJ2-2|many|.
TGTGCCAGCAGCTTATCTTCTAGGCCCACCGGGGAGCTGTTTTTT
CASSLSSRPTGELFF
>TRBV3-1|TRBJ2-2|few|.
TGTGCCAGCAGCCAAGAATCGAACACCGGGGAGCTGTTTTTT
CASSQESNTGELFF
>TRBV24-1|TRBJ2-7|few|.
TGTGCCACCCCGAGGGGGAGACGGGGCGAGCAGTACTTC
CATPRGRRGEQYF
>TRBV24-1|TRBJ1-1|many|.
TGTGCCACCATGGGGGATATGAACACTGAAGCTTTCTTT
CATMGDMNTEAFF
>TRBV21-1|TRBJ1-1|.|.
TGTGCCAGCAGCAAAGCAACCAGGGGGCGCGACACTGAAGCTTTCTTT
CASSKATRGRDTEAFF
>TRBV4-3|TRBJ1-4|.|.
TGCGCCAGCAGCCAAGATCAAGCCAGACCTAAACTGTTTTTT
CASSQDQARPKLFF
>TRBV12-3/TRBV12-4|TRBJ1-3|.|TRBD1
TGTGCCACCCGACAGGGGGAATCTGGAAACACCATATATTTT
CATRQGESGNTIYF
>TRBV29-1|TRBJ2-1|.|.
TGCAGCGTTGCGGTAAACAGGGTAAATGAGCAGTTCTTC
CSVAVNRVNEQFF
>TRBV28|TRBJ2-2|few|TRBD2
TGTGCCAGCTCTAGCGGGGGGAACACCGGGGAGCTGTTTTTT
CASSSGGNTGELFF
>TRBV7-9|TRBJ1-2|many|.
TGTGCCAGCAGCTTAGCTGGGGCTGGCTATGGCTACACCTTC
CASSLAGAGYGYTF
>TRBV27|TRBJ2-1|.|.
TGTGCCAGCAGTTTATTCCAGGTGGGGATCAATGAGCAGTTCTTC
CASSLFQVGINEQFF
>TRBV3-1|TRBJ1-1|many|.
TGTGCCAGCAGCCTCACAGGGAACACTGAAGCTTTCTTT
CASSLTGNTEAFF
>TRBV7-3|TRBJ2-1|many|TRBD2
TGTGCCAGCAGCTCCACCGGGACTAGCGTTATCAATGAGCAGTTCTTC
CASSSTGTSVINEQFF
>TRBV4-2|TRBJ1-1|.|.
TGTGCCAGCAGCCAAGTAGTAAGCGGCCAGTTCACTGAAGCTTTCTTT
CASSQVVSGQFTEAFF
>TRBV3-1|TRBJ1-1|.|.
TGTGCCAGCAGCCAGGCCCCCCAGGGATGGGGCACTGAAGCTTTCTTT
CASSQAPQGWGTEAFF
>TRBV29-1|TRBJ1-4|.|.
TGCAGCGTCAGGGAAACTAATGAAAAACTGTTTTTT
CSVRETNEKLFF
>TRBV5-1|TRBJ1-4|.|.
TGCGCCAGCAGCTTGGATCTGAACGAAAAACTGTCTTTT
CASSLDLNEKLSF
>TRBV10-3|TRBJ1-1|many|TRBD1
TGTGCCATCAGTGACTCTAAGGGACAGAGGAACACTGAAGCTTTCTTT
CAISDSKGQRNTEAFF
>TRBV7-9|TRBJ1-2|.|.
TGTGCCAGCAGCTCCCTTAACAGGCCGGGGTATGGCTACACCTTC
CASSSLNRPGYGYTF
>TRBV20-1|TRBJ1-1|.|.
TGCAGTGCAGACGACGGAATGAACACTGAAGCTTTCTTT
CSADDGMNTEAFF
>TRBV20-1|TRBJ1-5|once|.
TGCAGTGCTATCCGGGACAATGATCAGCCCCAGCATTTT
CSAIRDNDQPQHF
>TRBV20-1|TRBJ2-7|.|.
TGCAGTGCTAGAGATCTTTCCCGCGTGGGGTACGAGCAGTACTTC
CSARDLSRVGYEQYF
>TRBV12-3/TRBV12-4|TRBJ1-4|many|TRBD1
TGTGCCAGCAGCACGACAGGGGAGGAACTGTTTTTT
CASSTTGEELFF
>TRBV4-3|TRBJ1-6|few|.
TGCGCCAGCAGCCAACGGGCCAGCGCCTATAATTCACCCCTCCACTTT
CASSQRASAYNSPLHF
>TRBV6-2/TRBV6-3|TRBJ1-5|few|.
TGTGCCAGCAACCAACCGGGAGTAAATCAGCCCCAGCATTTT
CASNQPGVNQPQHF
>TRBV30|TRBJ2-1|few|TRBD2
TGTGCCTGGAGTGACGGGAGGGTTTACAATGAGCAGTTCTTC
CAWSDGRVYNEQFF
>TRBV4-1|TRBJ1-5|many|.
TGCGCCAGCAGCCAAGATCCGGTAGGGGGAAGCAATCAGCCCCAGCATTTT
CASSQDPVGGSNQPQHF
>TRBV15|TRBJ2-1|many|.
TGTGCCACCAGCAGAGATCCGACTTTGGAGCAGTTCTTC
CATSRDPTLEQFF
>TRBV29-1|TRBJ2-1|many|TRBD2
TGCAGCGGGACTAGCGGGAGGTATCCCGGTATCTCTGAGCAGTTCTTC
CSGTSGRYPGISEQFF